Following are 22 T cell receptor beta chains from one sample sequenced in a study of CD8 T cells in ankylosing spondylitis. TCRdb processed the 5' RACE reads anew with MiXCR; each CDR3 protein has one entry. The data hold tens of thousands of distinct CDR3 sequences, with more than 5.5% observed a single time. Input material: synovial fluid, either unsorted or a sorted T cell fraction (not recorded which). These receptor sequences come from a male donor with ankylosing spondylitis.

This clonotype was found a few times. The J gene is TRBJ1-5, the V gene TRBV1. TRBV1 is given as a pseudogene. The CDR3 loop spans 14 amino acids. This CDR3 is CTSSLLKGNQPQHF. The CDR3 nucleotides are TGCACCAGCAGCCTTTTAAAGGGCAATCAGCCCCAGCATTTT.

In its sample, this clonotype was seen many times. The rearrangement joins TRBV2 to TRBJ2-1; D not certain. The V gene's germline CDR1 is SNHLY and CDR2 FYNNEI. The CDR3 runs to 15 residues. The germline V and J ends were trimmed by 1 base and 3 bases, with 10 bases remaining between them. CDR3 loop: CASSEDGLGYNEQFF. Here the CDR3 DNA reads TGTGCCAGCAGTGAAGACGGCCTAGGCTACAATGAGCAGTTCTTC.

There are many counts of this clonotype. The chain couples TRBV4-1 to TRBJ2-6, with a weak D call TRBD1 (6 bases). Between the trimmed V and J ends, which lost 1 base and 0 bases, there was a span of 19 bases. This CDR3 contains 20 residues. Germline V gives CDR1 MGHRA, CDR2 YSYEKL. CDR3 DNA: TGCGCCAGCAGCCAAGGACCCGGGACACGAGACTACTCTGGGGCCAACGTCCTGACTTTC. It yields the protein CASSQGPGTRDYSGANVLTF.

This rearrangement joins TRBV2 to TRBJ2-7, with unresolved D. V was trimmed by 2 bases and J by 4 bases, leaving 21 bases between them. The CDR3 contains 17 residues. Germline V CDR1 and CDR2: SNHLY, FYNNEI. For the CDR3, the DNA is TGTGCCAGCAGTGAATCGTTCGGCGGAGCTGTCCCTTACGAGCAGTACTTC. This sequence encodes CASSESFGGAVPYEQYF.

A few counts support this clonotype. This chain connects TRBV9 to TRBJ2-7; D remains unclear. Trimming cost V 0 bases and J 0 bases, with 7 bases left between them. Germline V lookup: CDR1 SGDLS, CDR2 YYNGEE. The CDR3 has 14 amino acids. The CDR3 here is CASSVGLPSYEQYF. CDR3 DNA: TGTGCCAGCAGCGTAGGGCTACCCTCCTACGAGCAGTACTTC.

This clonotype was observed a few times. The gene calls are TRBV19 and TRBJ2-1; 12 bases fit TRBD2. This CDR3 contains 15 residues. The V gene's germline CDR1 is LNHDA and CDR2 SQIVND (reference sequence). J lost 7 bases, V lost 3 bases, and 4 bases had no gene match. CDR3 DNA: TGTGCCAGTAGTATCTCTAGCGGGAGGGCGAATGAGCAGTTCTTC. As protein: CASSISSGRANEQFF.

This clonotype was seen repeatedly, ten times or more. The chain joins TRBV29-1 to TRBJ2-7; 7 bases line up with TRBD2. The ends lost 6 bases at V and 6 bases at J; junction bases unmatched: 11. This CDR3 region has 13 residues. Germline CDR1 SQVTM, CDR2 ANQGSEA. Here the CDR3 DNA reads TGCAGCGTAGCTAGCGGCGAATGGGGCGAGCAGTACTTC. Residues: CSVASGEWGEQYF.

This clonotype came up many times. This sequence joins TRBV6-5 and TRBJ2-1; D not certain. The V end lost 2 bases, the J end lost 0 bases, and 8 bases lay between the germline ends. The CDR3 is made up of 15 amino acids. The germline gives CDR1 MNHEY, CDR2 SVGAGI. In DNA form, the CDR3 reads TGTGCCAGCAGTTACAAGCCCGACTCCTACAATGAGCAGTTCTTC. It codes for CASSYKPDSYNEQFF.

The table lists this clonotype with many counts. The DNA for the CDR3 is TGTGCCACCAGTGATCCAAGCCGGGACAGACTATACAATGAGCAGTTCTTC. Encoded protein: CATSDPSRDRLYNEQFF. The J gene is TRBJ2-1, the V gene TRBV24-1; the match to TRBD1 covers 7 bases. Trimming removed 3 bases from V and 4 bases from J; junction bases left unmatched: 11. Germline CDR1 KGHDR, CDR2 SFDVKD. The CDR3 spans 17 residues.

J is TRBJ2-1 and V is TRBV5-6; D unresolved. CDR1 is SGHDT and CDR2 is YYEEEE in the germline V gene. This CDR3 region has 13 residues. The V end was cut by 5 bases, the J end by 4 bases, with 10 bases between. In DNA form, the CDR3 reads TGTGCCAGCAGTTGGACGTTTTACAATGAGCAGTTCTTC. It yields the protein CASSWTFYNEQFF. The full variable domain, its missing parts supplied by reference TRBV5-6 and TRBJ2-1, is DAGVTQSPTHLIKTRGQQVTLRCSPKSGHDTVSWYQQALGQGPQFIFQYYEEEERQRGNFPDRFSGHQFPNYSSELNVNALLLGDSALYLCASSWTFYNEQFFGPGTRLTVL.

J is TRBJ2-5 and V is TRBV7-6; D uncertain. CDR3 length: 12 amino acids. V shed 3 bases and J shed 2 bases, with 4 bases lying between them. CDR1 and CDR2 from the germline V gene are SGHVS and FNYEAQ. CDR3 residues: CASSFRQETQYF. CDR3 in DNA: TGTGCCAGCAGCTTTCGGCAAGAGACCCAGTACTTC.

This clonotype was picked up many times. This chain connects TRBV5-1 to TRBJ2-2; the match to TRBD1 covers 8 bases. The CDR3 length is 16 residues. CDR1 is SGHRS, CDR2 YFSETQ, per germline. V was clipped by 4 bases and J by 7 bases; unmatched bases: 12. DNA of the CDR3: TGCGCCAGCAGCCCCGTTACAGCAGGACAGGGCGGGGAGCTGTTTTTT. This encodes CASSPVTAGQGGELFF.

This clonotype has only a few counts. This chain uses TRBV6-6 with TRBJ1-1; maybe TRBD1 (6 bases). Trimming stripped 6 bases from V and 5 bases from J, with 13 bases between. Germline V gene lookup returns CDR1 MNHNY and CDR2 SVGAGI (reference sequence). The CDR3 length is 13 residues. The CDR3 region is CASRRQALTEAFF. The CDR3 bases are TGTGCCAGCAGAAGACAGGCACTAACTGAAGCTTTCTTT.

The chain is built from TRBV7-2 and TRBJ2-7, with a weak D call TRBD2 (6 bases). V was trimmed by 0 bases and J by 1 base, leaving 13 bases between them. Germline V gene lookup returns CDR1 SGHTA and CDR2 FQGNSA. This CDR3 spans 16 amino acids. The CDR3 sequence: CASSLAPGTASYEQYF. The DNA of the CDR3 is TGTGCCAGCAGCTTAGCCCCCGGGACTGCATCCTACGAGCAGTACTTC.

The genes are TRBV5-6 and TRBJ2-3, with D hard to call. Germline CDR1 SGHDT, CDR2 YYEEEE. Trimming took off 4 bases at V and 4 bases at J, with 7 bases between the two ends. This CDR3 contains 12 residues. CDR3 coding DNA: TGTGCCAGCAGCGCCTACTCAGATACGCAGTATTTT. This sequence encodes CASSAYSDTQYF.

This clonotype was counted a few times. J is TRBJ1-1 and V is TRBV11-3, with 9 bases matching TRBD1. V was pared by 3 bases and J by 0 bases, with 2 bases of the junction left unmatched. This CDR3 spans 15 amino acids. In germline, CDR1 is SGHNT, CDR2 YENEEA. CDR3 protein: CASSFRQGVNTEAFF. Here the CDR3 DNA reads TGTGCCAGCAGCTTTCGACAGGGGGTGAACACTGAAGCTTTCTTT.

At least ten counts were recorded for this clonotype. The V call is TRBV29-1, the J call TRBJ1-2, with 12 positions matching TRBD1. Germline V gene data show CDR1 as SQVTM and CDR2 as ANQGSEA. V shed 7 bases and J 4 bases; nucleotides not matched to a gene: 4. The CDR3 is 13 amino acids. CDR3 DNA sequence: TGCAGCGCCGGGACAGGGGGCCCCTATGGCTACACCTTC. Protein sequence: CSAGTGGPYGYTF.

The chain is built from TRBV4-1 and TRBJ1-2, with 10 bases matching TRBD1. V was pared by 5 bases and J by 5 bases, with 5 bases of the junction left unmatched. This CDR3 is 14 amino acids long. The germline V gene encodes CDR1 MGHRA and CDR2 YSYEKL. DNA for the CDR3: TGCGCCAGCAGCACTCGGACAGGGGGATATGGCTACACCTTC. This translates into CASSTRTGGYGYTF.

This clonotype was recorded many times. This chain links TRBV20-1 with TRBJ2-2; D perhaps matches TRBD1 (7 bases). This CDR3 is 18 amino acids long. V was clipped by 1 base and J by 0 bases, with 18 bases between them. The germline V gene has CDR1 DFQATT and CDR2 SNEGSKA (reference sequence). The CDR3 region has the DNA TGCAGTGCTAGAGGGAGGGGGCGACAGGGCTCGAACACCGGGGAGCTGTTTTTT. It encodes CSARGRGRQGSNTGELFF.

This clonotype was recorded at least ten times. CDR3 sequence reads: CASSHQGGLGQGETQYF. CDR3 nucleotides: TGCGCCAGCAGCCACCAAGGGGGACTCGGACAGGGGGAGACCCAGTACTTC. The chain joins TRBV4-1 to TRBJ2-5, with 9 bases that match TRBD1. Trimming took 3 bases from V and 5 from J; bases not matched to a gene: 13. This CDR3 spans 17 amino acids. Germline values: CDR1 MGHRA, CDR2 YSYEKL.

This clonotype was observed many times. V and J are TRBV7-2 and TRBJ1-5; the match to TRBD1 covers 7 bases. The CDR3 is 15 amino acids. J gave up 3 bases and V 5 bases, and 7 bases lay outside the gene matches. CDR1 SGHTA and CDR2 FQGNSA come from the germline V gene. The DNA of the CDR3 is TGTGCCAGCAGCGGAGAACAGGGGCTCAATCAGCCCCAGCATTTT. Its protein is CASSGEQGLNQPQHF. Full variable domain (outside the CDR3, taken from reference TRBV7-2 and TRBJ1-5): GAGVSQSPSNKVTEKGKDVELRCDPISGHTALYWYRQSLGQGLEFLIYFQGNSAPDKSGLPSDRFSAERTGGSVSTLTIQRTQQEDSAVYLCASSGEQGLNQPQHFGDGTRLSIL.

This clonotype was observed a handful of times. CDR3 DNA: TGCGCCAGCAGCTTGGACAGGGGGACTAAAGCTTTCTTT. Translated: CASSLDRGTKAFF. This chain connects TRBV5-1 to TRBJ1-1, with 8 bases matching TRBD1. This CDR3 has 13 amino acids. The V and J ends lost 0 bases and 9 bases, in that order; junction bases with no gene match: 4. The V gene's germline CDR1 is SGHRS and CDR2 YFSETQ.